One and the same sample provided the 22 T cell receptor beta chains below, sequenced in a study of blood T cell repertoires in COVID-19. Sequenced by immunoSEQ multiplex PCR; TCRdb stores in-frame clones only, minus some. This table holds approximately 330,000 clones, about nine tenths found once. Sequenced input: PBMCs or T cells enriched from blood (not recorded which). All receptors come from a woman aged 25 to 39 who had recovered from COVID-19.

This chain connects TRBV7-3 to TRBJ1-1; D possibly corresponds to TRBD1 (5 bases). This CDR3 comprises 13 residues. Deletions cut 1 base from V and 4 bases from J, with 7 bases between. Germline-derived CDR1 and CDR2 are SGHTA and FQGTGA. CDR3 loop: CASSLSRGTEAFF. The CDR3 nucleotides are TGTGCCAGCAGCTTAAGTAGGGGCACTGAAGCTTTCTTT.

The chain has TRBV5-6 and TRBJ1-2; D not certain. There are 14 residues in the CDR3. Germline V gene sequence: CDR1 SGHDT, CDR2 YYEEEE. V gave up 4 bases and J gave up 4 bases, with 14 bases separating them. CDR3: CASSGGSLFYGYTF. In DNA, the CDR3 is TGTGCCAGCAGCGGCGGCAGCTTATTCTATGGCTACACCTTC.

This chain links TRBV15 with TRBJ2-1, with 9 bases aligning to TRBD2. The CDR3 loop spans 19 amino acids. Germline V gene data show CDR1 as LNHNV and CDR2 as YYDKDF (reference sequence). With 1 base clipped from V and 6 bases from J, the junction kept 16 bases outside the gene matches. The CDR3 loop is CATSRVGRTLAGYGNEQFF. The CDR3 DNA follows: TGTGCCACCAGCAGAGTGGGCAGAACTCTAGCGGGATATGGCAATGAGCAGTTCTTC. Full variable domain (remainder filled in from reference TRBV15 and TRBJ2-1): DAMVIQNPRYQVTQFGKPVTLSCSQTLNHNVMYWYQQKSSQAPKLLFHYYDKDFNNEADTPDNFQSRRPNTSFCFLDIRSPGLGDTAMYLCATSRVGRTLAGYGNEQFFGPGTRLTVL.

The CDR3 DNA sequence: TGTGCCAGCAGATACAGGGGTTCCTACAATGAGCAGTTCTTC. It codes for CASRYRGSYNEQFF. The chain employs TRBV6-2 or TRBV6-3 and TRBJ2-1; 7 bases agree with TRBD1. Germline V gene lookup returns CDR1 MNHEY and CDR2 SVGEGT. V gave up 6 bases and J gave up 1 base; unmatched junction bases: 3. This CDR3 is built from 14 residues.

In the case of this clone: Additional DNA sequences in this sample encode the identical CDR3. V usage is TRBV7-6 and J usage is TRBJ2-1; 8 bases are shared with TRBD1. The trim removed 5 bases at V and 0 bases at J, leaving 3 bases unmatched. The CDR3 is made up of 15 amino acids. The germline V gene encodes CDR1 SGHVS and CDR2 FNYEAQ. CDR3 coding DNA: TGTGCCAGCAGCCCCGGACAGGGCTCCTACAATGAGCAGTTCTTC. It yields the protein CASSPGQGSYNEQFF.

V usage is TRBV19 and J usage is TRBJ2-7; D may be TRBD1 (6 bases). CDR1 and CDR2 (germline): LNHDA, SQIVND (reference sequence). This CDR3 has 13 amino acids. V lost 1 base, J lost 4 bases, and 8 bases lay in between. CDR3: CASSIGRGYEQYF. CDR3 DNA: TGTGCCAGTAGTATAGGTAGGGGGTACGAGCAGTACTTC. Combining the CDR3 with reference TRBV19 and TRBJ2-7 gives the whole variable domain DGGITQSPKYLFRKEGQNVTLSCEQNLNHDAMYWYRQDPGQGLRLIYYSQIVNDFQKGDIAEGYSVSREKKESFPLTVTSAQKNPTAFYLCASSIGRGYEQYFGPGTRLTVT.

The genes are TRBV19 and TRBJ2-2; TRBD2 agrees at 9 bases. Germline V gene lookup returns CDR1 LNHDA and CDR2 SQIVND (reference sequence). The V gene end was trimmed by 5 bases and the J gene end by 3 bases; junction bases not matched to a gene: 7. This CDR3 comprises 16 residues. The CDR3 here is CASSLASGMDTGELFF. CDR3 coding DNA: TGTGCCAGTAGTTTAGCTAGCGGGATGGACACCGGGGAGCTGTTTTTT. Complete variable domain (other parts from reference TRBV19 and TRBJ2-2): DGGITQSPKYLFRKEGQNVTLSCEQNLNHDAMYWYRQDPGQGLRLIYYSQIVNDFQKGDIAEGYSVSREKKESFPLTVTSAQKNPTAFYLCASSLASGMDTGELFFGEGSRLTVL.

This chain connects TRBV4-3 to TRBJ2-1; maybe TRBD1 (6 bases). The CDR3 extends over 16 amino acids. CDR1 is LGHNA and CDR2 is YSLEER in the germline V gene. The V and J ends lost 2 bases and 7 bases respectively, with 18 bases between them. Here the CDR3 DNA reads TGCGCCAGCAGCCAACGCTCAGGGGCCCCGGGGAATGAGCAGTTCTTC. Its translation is CASSQRSGAPGNEQFF.

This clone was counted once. The CDR3 DNA follows: TGCGCCAGCAGCCGACAAGTGGGAGGGAACACTGAAGCTTTCTTT. Translation gives CASSRQVGGNTEAFF. The J gene is TRBJ1-1, the V gene TRBV4-1; D is unclear. Germline lookup yields CDR1 MGHRA and CDR2 YSYEKL. Trimming shortened V by 4 bases and J by 1 base, and 13 bases separated the two germline ends. The CDR3 spans 15 residues.

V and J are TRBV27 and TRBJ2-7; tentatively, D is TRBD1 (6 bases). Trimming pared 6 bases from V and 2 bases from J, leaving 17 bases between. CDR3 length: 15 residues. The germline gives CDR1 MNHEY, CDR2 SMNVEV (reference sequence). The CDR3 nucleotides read TGTGCCAGCAGCTCCCGGGACACCCGAGCCTACGAGCAGTACTTC. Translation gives CASSSRDTRAYEQYF.

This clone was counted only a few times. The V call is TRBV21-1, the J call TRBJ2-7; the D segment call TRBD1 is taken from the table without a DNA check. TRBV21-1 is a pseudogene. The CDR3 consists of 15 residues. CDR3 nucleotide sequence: TGTGCCAGCAGCCCCCGGGACAGGGGCTCCTACGAGCAGTACTTC. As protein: CASSPRDRGSYEQYF.

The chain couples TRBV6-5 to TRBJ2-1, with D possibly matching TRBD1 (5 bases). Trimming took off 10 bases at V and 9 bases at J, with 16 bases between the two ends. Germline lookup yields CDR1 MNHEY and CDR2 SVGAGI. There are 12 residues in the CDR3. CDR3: CATPTEWSEQFF. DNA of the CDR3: TGTGCCACCCCGACAGAATGGAGTGAGCAGTTCTTC.

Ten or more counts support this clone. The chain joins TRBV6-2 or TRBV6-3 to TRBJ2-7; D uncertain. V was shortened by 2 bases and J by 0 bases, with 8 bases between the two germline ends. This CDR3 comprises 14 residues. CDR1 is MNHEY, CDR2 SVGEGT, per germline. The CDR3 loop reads CASSYSSDSYEQYF. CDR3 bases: TGTGCCAGCAGTTACAGCTCTGACTCCTACGAGCAGTACTTC.

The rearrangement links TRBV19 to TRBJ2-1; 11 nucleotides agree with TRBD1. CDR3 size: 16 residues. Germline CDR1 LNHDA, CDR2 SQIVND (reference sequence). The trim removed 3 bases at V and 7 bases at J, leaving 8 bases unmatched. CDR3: CASSMTGTGGGNEQFF. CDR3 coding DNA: TGTGCCAGTAGTATGACCGGGACAGGGGGAGGGAATGAGCAGTTCTTC.

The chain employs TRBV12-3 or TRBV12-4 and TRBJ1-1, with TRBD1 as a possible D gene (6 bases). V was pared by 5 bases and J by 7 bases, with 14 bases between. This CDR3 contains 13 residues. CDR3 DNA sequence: TGTGCCAGCAGTCTGGGAGGGGGATATGAAGCTTTCTTT. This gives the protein CASSLGGGYEAFF.

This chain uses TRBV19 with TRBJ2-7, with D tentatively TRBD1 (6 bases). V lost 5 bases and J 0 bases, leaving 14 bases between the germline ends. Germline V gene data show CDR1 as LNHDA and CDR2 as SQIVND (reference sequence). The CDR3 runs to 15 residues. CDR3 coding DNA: TGTGCCAGTAGTCCCGTGAGCAGGGGCTCCTACGAGCAGTACTTC. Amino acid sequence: CASSPVSRGSYEQYF.

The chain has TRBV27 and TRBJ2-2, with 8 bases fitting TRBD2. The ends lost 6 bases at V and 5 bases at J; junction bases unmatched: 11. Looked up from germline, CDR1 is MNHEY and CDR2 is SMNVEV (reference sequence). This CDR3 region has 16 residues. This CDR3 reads CASSYKGGGRTGELFF. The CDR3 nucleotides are TGTGCCAGCAGCTATAAAGGCGGGGGGCGAACCGGGGAGCTGTTTTTT.

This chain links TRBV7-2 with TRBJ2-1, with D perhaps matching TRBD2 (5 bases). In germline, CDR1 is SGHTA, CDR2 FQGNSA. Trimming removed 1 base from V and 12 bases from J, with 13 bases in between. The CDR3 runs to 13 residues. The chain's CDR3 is CASSLDADRGQFF. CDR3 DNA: TGTGCCAGCAGCTTAGACGCGGACCGGGGGCAGTTCTTC.

This chain's CDR3 is CASSYSVSPGGNTIYF. The CDR3 DNA sequence: TGTGCCAGCAGTTACTCGGTATCTCCGGGTGGAAACACCATATATTTT. The chain couples TRBV6-5 to TRBJ1-3; D gene uncertain. The germline V gene has CDR1 MNHEY and CDR2 SVGAGI. This CDR3 is built from 16 residues. The V gene lost 0 bases and the J gene lost 3 bases, with 12 bases spanning the gap.

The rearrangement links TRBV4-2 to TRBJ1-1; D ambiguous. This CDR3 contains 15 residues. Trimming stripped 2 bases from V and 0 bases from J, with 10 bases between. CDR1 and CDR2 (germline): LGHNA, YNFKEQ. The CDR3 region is CASSQPTALNTEAFF. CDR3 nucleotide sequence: TGTGCCAGCAGCCAACCTACAGCCTTGAACACTGAAGCTTTCTTT.

CDR3 in amino acids: CASSQGTGGTDTQYF. The CDR3 DNA follows: TGCGCCAGCAGCCAAGGTACTGGAGGGACAGATACGCAGTATTTT. The V and J genes are TRBV4-3 and TRBJ2-3, with D tentatively TRBD2 (6 bases). V was pared by 1 base and J by 3 bases, with 11 bases between. CDR1 is LGHNA and CDR2 is YSLEER in the germline V gene. The CDR3 sequence is 15 residues long.

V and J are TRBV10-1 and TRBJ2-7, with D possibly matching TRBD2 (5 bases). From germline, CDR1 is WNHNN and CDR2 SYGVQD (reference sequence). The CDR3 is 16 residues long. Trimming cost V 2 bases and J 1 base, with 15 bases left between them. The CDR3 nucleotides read TGCGCCAGCAGTGAGGGTTCCGGACTGAAGTCCTACGAGCAGTACTTC. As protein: CASSEGSGLKSYEQYF.